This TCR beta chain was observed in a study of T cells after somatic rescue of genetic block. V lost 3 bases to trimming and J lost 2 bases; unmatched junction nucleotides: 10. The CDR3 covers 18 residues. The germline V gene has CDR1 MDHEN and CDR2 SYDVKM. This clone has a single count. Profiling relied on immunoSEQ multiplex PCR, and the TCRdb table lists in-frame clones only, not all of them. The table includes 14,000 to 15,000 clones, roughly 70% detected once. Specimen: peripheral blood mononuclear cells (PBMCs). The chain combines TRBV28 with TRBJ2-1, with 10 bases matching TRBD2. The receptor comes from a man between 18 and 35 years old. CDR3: CASSFLSGGAIPYNEQFF. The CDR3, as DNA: TGTGCCAGCAGTTTCCTCAGCGGGGGGGCCATCCCCTACAATGAGCAGTTCTTC. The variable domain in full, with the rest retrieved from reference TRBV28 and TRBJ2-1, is DVKVTQSSRYLVKRTGEKVFLECVQDMDHENMFWYRQDPGLGLRLIYFSYDVKMKEKGDIPEGYSVSREKKERFSLILESASTNQTSMYLCASSFLSGGAIPYNEQFFGPGTRLTVL.